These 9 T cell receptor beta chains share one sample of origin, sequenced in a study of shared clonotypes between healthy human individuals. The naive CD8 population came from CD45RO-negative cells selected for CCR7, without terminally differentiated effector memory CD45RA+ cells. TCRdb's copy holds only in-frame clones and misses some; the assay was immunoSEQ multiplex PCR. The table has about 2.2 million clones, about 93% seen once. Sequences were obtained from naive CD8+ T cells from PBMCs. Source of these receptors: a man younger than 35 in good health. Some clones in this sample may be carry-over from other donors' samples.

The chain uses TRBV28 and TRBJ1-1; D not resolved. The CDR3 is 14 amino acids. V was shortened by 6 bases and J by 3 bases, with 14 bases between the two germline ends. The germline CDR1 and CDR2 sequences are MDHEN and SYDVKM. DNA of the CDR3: TGTGCCAGCAGATTGGAAATAGGCTACACTGAAGCTTTCTTT. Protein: CASRLEIGYTEAFF.

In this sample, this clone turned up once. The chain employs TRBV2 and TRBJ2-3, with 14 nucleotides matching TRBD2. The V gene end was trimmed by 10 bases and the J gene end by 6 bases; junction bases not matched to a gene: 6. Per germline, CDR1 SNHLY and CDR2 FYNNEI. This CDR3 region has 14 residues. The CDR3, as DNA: TGTGCCAAAGGGACTAGCGGGAGTAGGGATACGCAGTATTTT. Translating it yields CAKGTSGSRDTQYF. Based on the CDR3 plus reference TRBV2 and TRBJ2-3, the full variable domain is EPEVTQTPSHQVTQMGQEVILRCVPISNHLYFYWYRQILGQKVEFLVSFYNNEISEKSEIFDDQFSVERPDGSNFTLKIRSTKLEDSAMYFCAKGTSGSRDTQYFGPGTRLTVL.

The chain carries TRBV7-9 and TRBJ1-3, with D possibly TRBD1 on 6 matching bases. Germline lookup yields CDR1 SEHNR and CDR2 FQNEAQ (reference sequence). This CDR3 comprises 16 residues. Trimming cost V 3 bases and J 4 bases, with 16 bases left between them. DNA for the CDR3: TGTGCCAGCAGCTTCCCAACAGGGACGGGAGGAAACACCATATATTTT. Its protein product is CASSFPTGTGGNTIYF.

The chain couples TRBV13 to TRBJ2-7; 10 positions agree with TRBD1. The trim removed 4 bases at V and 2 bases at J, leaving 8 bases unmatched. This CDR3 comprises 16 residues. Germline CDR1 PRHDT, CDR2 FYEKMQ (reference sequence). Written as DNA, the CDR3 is TGTGCCAGCAGCTATCAGGTGGGGACAGGGGCCTACGAGCAGTACTTC. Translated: CASSYQVGTGAYEQYF. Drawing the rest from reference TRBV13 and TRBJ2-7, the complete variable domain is AAGVIQSPRHLIKEKRETATLKCYPIPRHDTVYWYQQGPGQDPQFLISFYEKMQSDKGSIPDRFSAQQFSDYHSELNMSSLELGDSALYFCASSYQVGTGAYEQYFGPGTRLTVT.

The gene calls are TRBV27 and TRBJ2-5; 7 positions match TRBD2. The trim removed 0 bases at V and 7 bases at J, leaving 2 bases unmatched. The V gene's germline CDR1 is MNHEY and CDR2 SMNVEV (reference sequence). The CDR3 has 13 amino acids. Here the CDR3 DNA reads TGTGCCAGCAGTTTATCGGGGGAGGGGACCCAGTACTTC. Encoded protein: CASSLSGEGTQYF.

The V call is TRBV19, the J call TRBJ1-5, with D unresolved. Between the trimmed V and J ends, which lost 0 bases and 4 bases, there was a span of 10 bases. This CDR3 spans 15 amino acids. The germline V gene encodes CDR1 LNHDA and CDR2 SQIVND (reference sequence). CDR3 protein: CASSIERLPNQPQHF. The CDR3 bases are TGTGCCAGTAGTATAGAACGACTGCCGAATCAGCCCCAGCATTTT.

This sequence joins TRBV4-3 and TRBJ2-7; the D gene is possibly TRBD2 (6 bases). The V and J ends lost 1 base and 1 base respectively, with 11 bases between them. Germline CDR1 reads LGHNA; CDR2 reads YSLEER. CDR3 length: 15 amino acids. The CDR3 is CASSQGVAASYEQYF. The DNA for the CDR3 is TGCGCCAGCAGCCAAGGGGTAGCGGCATCCTACGAGCAGTACTTC.

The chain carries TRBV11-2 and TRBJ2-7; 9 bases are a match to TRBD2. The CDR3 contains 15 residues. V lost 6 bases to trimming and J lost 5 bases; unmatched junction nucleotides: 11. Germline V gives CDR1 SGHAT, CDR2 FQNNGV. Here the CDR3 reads CASSSIAGAYHEQYF. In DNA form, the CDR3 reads TGTGCCAGCAGTTCTATAGCGGGAGCTTACCACGAGCAGTACTTC. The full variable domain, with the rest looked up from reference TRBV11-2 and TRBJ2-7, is EAGVAQSPRYKIIEKRQSVAFWCNPISGHATLYWYQQILGQGPKLLIQFQNNGVVDDSQLPKDRFSAERLKGVDSTLKIQPAKLEDSAVYLCASSSIAGAYHEQYFGPGTRLTVT.

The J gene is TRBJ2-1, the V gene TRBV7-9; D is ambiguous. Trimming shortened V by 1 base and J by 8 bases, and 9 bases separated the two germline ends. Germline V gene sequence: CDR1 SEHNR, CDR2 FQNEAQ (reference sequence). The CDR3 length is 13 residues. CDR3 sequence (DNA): TGTGCCAGCAGCTTAGGTTCCAGTGATGAGCAGTTCTTC. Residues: CASSLGSSDEQFF.